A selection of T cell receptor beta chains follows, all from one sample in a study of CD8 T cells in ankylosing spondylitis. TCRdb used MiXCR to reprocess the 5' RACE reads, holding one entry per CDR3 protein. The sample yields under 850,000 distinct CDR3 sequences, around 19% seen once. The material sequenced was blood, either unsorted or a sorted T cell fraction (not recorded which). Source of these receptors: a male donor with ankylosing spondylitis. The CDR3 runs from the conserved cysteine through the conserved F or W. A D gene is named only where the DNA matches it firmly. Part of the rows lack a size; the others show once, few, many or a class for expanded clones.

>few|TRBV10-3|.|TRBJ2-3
CAISGVGADTQYF
TGTGCCATCAGCGGGGTCGGGGCAGATACGCAGTATTTT
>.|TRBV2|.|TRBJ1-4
CASKAGSRKLFF
TGTGCCAGCAAGGCGGGGAGCCGAAAACTGTTTTTT
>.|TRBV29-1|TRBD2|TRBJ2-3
CSVESGLAKSDTQYF
TGCAGCGTTGAATCCGGACTAGCGAAGTCAGATACGCAGTATTTT
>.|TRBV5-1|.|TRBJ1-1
CASSLEQLGTEAFF
TGCGCCAGCAGCTTGGAACAGCTGGGGACTGAAGCTTTCTTT
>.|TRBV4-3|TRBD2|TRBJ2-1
CASSQTSGWGEQFF
TGCGCCAGCAGCCAGACTAGCGGTTGGGGTGAGCAGTTCTTC
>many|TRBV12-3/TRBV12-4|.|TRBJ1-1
CASSLYRPSLNTEAFF
TGTGCCAGCAGTTTATATCGACCGAGCCTGAACACTGAAGCTTTCTTT
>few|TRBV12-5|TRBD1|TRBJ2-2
CASGSGTGPGELFF
TGTGCTAGTGGTTCCGGGACAGGGCCCGGGGAGCTGTTTTTT
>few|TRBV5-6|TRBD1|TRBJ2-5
CASSLSATGNLQETQYF
TGTGCCAGCAGCTTGTCGGCGACAGGGAATCTCCAAGAGACCCAGTACTTC
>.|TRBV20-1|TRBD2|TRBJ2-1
CSAPTSRNDYNEQFF
TGCAGTGCTCCGACTAGCCGCAATGACTACAATGAGCAGTTCTTC
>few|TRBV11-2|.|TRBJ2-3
CASSLVWSQTDTQYF
TGTGCCAGCAGCTTAGTCTGGAGCCAAACAGATACGCAGTATTTT
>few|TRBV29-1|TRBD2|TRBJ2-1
CSAGLAASYNEQFF
TGCAGCGCTGGACTAGCTGCCTCCTACAATGAGCAGTTCTTC
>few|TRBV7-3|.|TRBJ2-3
CASSPSRADTQYF
TGTGCCAGCAGCCCCAGCAGGGCCGATACGCAGTATTTT
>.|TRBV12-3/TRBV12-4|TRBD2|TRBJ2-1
CASSFLAGDRPFF
TGTGCCAGCAGTTTCCTAGCGGGAGATCGCCCGTTCTTC
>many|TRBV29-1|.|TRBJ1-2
CSVDQAGANGYTF
TGCAGCGTTGACCAGGCGGGGGCGAATGGCTACACCTTC
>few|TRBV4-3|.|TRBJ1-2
CASSPHTDGGYTF
TGCGCCAGCAGCCCCCACACGGACGGCGGCTACACCTTC
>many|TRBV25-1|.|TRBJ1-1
CASRSGNTEAFF
TGTGCCAGCAGATCAGGGAACACTGAAGCTTTCTTT
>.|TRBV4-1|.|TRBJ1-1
CAIREFGANTEAFF
TGCGCCATTAGGGAGTTCGGCGCGAACACTGAAGCTTTCTTT
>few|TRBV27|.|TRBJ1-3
CASSLSGLSQSGNTIYF
TGTGCCAGCAGTTTATCGGGTTTGAGCCAATCTGGAAACACCATATATTTT
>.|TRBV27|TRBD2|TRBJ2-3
CASSPSQLATYPDTQYF
TGTGCCAGCAGTCCCTCCCAACTAGCGACGTATCCAGATACGCAGTATTTT
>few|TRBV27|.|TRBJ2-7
CASSLPGGDEQYF
TGTGCCAGCAGTCTCCCCGGAGGTGACGAGCAGTACTTC
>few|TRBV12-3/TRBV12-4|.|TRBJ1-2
CASSRTGTGYGYTF
TGTGCCAGCAGCCGCACCGGGACGGGCTATGGCTACACCTTC
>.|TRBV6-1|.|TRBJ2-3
CASASETDTQYF
TGTGCCAGCGCTAGCGAGACAGATACGCAGTATTTT
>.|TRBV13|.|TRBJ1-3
CASSLAGVISGNTIYF
TGTGCCAGCAGCTTAGCCGGGGTCATCTCTGGAAACACCATATATTTT
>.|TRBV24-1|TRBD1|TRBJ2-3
CATSDTLDRADTQYF
TGTGCCACCAGTGACACACTCGACAGGGCTGATACGCAGTATTTT
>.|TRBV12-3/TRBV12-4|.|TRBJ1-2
CASGGEYGYAF
TGTGCCAGCGGAGGGGAGTATGGCTACGCCTTC
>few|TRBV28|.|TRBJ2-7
CASSLGGGGLIYEQYF
TGTGCCAGCAGTTTAGGCGGCGGGGGCCTTATCTACGAGCAGTACTTC
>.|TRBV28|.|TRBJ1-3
CASSPPGISGNTIYF
TGTGCCAGCAGCCCCCCGGGGATCTCTGGAAACACCATATATTTT
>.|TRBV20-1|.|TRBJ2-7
CSAPQGPYEQYF
TGCAGTGCCCCGCAGGGTCCCTACGAGCAGTACTTC
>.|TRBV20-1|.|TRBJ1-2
CSARKGSTFYGYTF
TGCAGTGCTAGAAAGGGTTCAACTTTCTATGGCTACACCTTC
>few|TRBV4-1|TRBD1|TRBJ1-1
CASSQDRGQGNTEAFF
TGCGCCAGCAGCCAAGATCGTGGACAGGGGAACACTGAAGCTTTCTTT
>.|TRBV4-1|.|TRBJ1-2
CASSHSFLTLTPDGYTF
TGCGCCAGCAGCCACTCCTTTTTAACCCTAACGCCGGATGGCTACACCTTC
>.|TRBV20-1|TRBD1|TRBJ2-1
CSARFRGNEQFF
TGCAGTGCTAGGTTCAGGGGGAATGAGCAGTTCTTC
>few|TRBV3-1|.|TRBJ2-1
CASSQDRTYNEQFF
TGTGCCAGCAGCCAAGACAGGACCTACAATGAGCAGTTCTTC
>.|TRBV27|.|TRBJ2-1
CASSLEGGQNEQFF
TGTGCCAGCAGTTTGGAGGGAGGTCAAAATGAGCAGTTCTTC
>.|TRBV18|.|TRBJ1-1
CASSPRGGQNTEAFF
TGTGCCAGCTCACCACGGGGGGGACAGAACACTGAAGCTTTCTTT
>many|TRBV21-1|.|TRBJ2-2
CASSKEDLPETGELFF
TGTGCCAGCAGCAAAGAGGACCTCCCGGAAACCGGGGAGCTGTTTTTT
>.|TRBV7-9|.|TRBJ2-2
CASSLRPRFDTGELFF
TGTGCCAGCAGCCTACGGCCAAGGTTTGACACCGGGGAGCTGTTTTTT
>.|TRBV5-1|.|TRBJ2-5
CASSTSRDLQETQYF
TGCGCCAGCAGCACCTCCCGGGACTTACAAGAGACCCAGTACTTC
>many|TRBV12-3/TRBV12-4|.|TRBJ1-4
CASMINEKLFF
TGTGCCAGCATGATTAATGAAAAACTGTTTTTT
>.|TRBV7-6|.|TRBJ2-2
CASSLALASGELFF
TGTGCCAGCAGCTTAGCGCTAGCTTCGGGGGAGCTGTTTTTT
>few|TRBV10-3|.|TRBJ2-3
CAISPEADTQYF
TGTGCCATCAGTCCGGAGGCAGATACGCAGTATTTT
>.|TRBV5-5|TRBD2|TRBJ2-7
CASSKLAGSPYEQYF
TGTGCCAGCAGCAAACTAGCGGGGTCGCCCTACGAGCAGTACTTC
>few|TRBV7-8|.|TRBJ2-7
CASTVPGGAYEQYF
TGTGCCAGCACCGTACCGGGTGGAGCATACGAGCAGTACTTC
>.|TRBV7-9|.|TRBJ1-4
CASSLGRGRLFF
TGTGCCAGCAGCCTAGGAAGAGGGCGCCTGTTTTTT
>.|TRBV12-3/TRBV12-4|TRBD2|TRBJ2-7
CASSPGTSGAAGQYF
TGTGCCAGCAGTCCCGGGACTAGCGGGGCTGCAGGGCAGTACTTC
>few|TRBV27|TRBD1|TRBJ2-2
CASSLDRGGSGELFF
TGTGCCAGCAGTTTGGACAGGGGAGGTTCCGGGGAGCTGTTTTTT
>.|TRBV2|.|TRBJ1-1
CASVQEGEITEAFF
TGTGCCAGCGTACAGGAGGGGGAGATCACTGAAGCTTTCTTT
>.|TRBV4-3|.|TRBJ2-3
CASSQEDASTDTQYF
TGCGCCAGCAGCCAAGAGGACGCTAGCACAGATACGCAGTATTTT
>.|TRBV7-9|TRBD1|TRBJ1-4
CASSFPGTGIGEKLFF
TGTGCCAGCAGCTTCCCCGGGACAGGAATCGGCGAAAAACTGTTTTTT
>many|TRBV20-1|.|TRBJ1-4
CSAQHQGGEKLFF
TGCAGTGCTCAACACCAGGGAGGGGAAAAACTGTTTTTT
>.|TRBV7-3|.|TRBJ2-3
CASSLIGGTVSDTQYF
TGTGCCAGCAGCTTAATTGGCGGGACGGTCTCAGATACGCAGTATTTT
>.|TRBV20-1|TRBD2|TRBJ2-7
CSARDQFRGSVPYEQYF
TGCAGTGCTAGAGATCAGTTTCGCGGGAGTGTGCCCTACGAGCAGTACTTC